This T cell receptor (beta chain) appears in the sequencing data of a study of cytomegalovirus exposure and HLA in healthy donors (dated by TCRdb to about 2017). Regarding the research as a whole: The roughly 650 repertoires of the first cohort and the 95 to 150 validation repertoires were produced on the same platform, according to a later analysis. The study was designed to test whether signatures of past pathogen exposure could be identified by cataloging public T cell receptors. Along with the approximately 650-subject first cohort, a separate validation cohort of more than 90 different subjects was used. To predict cytomegalovirus infection status, the study combined high-throughput TCR immunosequencing, statistical association of individual TCRs with disease status, and machine learning. The paper's findings and limits, for the study overall: The classifier was reported to diagnose cytomegalovirus status with high specificity and sensitivity in both the original and validation cohorts. A total of 150 to 200 TCR beta chains were listed by the study as associated with cytomegalovirus. The authors suggested that the approach could potentially be generalized to other disease states and immunological phenotypes. In vitro tests confirmed that three of the cytomegalovirus-associated TCR beta chains recognize cytomegalovirus antigens. While some public TCRs were present in many individuals, most TCR sequences turned up only very rarely across donors. A later analysis had no HLA typing for the validation cohort, so co-occurrence there was scored across all 130 or so repertoires. Subsequent analysis determined that TCRs grouped into clusters in the first cohort also showed a tendency toward co-occurrence across the 130 or so validation repertoires, and 85% to 95% of cluster scores exceeded 0.

V lost 5 bases and J lost 5 bases; the stretch between them is 13 bases long. From a lookup of the germline V gene, CDR1 and CDR2 are MNHEY and SVGAGI. The CDR3 starts with the cysteine, ends with the phenylalanine, and has 13 residues. Only the CDR3 portion is preserved as DNA: 39 bases, with reading frame beginning at the first base. Libraries were prepared through the immunoSEQ multiplex PCR assay. Processing in the source paper ran as follows. A statistical classification framework was built for diagnosing cytomegalovirus status from the catalog of TCR beta chain sequences. TCRdb mirrors the immuneACCESS table, restricted to in-frame sequences. Some clones are absent from its copies; in checked studies, under half trace to an unresolved V gene, and the reason for the others is unknown. V and J calls and clone size are those listed in that table; D and trimming were worked out from the DNA. Within this sample are approximately 160,000 clones, with roughly nine tenths of them counted one time only. The ten largest clones add up to around 3.1% of the sample.

The donors belonged to the validation cohort of about 110 subjects, which was separate from the roughly 700-subject first cohort. Regarding this clone: Its recognized antigen is unknown. No much larger clonotype is one base removed from it; base qualities were not supplied.

Source material: PBMCs. This sequence uses TRBV6-5 and TRBJ2-7; TRBD2 is possibly the D segment (6 matching bases). The TCR originated in a woman between 18 and 30 years old in good health and CMV-seropositive. The DNA sequence follows: TGTGCCAGCAGTATGGGAGGCGGGAACGAGCAGTACTTC. Its translation reads: CASSMGGGNEQYF.